This T cell receptor beta chain was captured in a study of blood T cell repertoires in COVID-19. Study background: PBMCs, B-cell-depleted T cells, or T cells were the source of the cDNA or gDNA that made up the material.

The trim removed 2 bases at V and 3 bases at J, leaving 16 bases unmatched. The germline gives CDR1 SGHAT, CDR2 FQNNGV. The CDR3 contains 18 residues. Original analysis: From reference gene primer amplification, estimates of nucleated cell counts were derived. TCRdb's copy holds only in-frame clones and misses some; the assay was immunoSEQ multiplex PCR. The V and J calls and clone size come from that table; D and trimming were worked out from the DNA. The table lists around 150,000 clones, 85% to 90% of them singletons, with 2.5% to 3.5% in the top ten. V gene TRBV11-2 combines with J gene TRBJ2-7, with TRBD2 matching over 7 bases. What was sequenced was peripheral blood. This clonotype was obtained from a woman aged 60-75 years with active COVID-19. As DNA, the CDR3 is TGTGCCAGCAGCTTAATGTGGCACGGGGCGGGAGAGTTCTACGAGCAGTACTTC. This gives the protein CASSLMWHGAGEFYEQYF.